This TCR beta chain was documented in a study of T cell responses to AZD1222 COVID-19 vaccine. About this clone itself: Its matching antigen is unknown.

Some second doses came at about 4 weeks and others at about 12 weeks; these were pooled. Measured with immunoSEQ multiplex PCR; TCRdb has only the in-frame clones, and not every one. The sample yields more than 75,000 clones, about four fifths seen once. Study-level points and caveats: Close to half of spike-specific TCRs reportedly recognize unmutated variant regions. Females made up more of the donors, who were largely white British, and clonal diversity may have come out too low.

With 0 bases removed from V and 3 bases from J, the gap between germline ends came to 10 bases. The CDR3 runs 15 residues. The germline V gene has CDR1 SGDLS and CDR2 YYNGEE. This chain uses TRBV9 with TRBJ1-5, with unresolved D. The sample consisted of peripheral blood, taken 28 days after the second AZD1222 dose. This clonotype was obtained from an adult who received the AZD1222 COVID-19 vaccine. In DNA, the CDR3 is TGTGCCAGCAGCGTAGCTGGGAACATCAATCAGCCCCAGCATTTT. Protein product: CASSVAGNINQPQHF.